The rows below give T cell receptor beta chains drawn from one sample of a study of T cell responses to AZD1222 COVID-19 vaccine. Profiling relied on immunoSEQ multiplex PCR, and the TCRdb table lists in-frame clones only, not all of them. The repertoire holds some 140,000 clones, with 75% to 95% as singletons. The sample in question was peripheral blood, obtained 28 days after the second AZD1222 dose. The receptors stem from an adult who received the AZD1222 COVID-19 vaccine. The CDR3 runs from the conserved cysteine through the conserved F or W. A D gene is named only where the DNA matches it firmly.

>TRBV5-1|TRBD1|TRBJ1-2
CASSLDGQVSTGYTF
TGCGCCAGCAGCTTGGATGGACAGGTATCGACTGGCTACACCTTC
>TRBV6-1|NA|TRBJ1-4
CASSEGYEWGEKLFF
TGTGCCAGCAGTGAAGGGTACGAGTGGGGTGAAAAACTGTTTTTT
>TRBV6-5|TRBD1|TRBJ1-2
CASSYSSEGRGGGYTF
TGTGCCAGCAGTTACTCGTCGGAGGGCAGGGGGGGAGGCTACACCTTC
>TRBV29-1|TRBD2|TRBJ2-3
CSSRTSGSTDTQYF
TGCAGCTCAAGGACTAGCGGAAGCACAGATACGCAGTATTTT
>TRBV2|NA|TRBJ1-5
CASGPLRAGSPQHF
TGTGCCAGCGGCCCTCTGAGGGCCGGGAGTCCCCAGCATTTT
>TRBV24-1|NA|TRBJ1-5
CATSSKGLCQPQHF
TGTGCCACCAGTAGTAAAGGGCTTTGTCAGCCCCAGCATTTT
>TRBV5-1|TRBD1|TRBJ2-4
CASSPSGTANIQYF
TGCGCCAGCAGCCCGTCCGGGACAGCGAACATTCAGTACTTC
>TRBV10-3|TRBD2|TRBJ2-3
CATTRLAGDTQYF
TGTGCCACCACTCGACTAGCGGGAGACACGCAGTATTTT
>TRBV19|NA|TRBJ2-3
CASRLYGAADTQYF
TGTGCCAGTAGATTATACGGAGCGGCAGATACGCAGTATTTT
>TRBV29-1|NA|TRBJ2-1
CSVKDQNEQFF
TGCAGCGTGAAGGATCAAAATGAGCAGTTCTTC